Listed below are T cell receptor beta chains from one sample, sequenced in a study of PD-L1 blockade in urothelial cancer. Measured with immunoSEQ multiplex PCR; TCRdb has only the in-frame clones, and not every one. The data contain some 120,000 clones, roughly 89% of them seen just once; the ten biggest clones take up about 1.8%. The sample here was PBMCs, taken around atezolizumab (anti-PD-L1) treatment. All receptors come from a man between 60 and 70 years old with urothelial cancer. The CDR3 runs from the conserved cysteine through the conserved F or W. The D gene is left open where the match is weak. Clone sizes are given selectively: once, few, many, or a class where the clone is expanded.

v_call	j_call	d_call	clone_size	cdr3_aa	cdr3_nt
TRBV9	TRBJ1-3	.	.	CASSVAGPSSGNTIYF	TGTGCCAGCAGCGTAGCAGGGCCCAGCTCTGGAAACACCATATATTTT
TRBV19	TRBJ2-1	TRBD1	once	CASSIDNRGDEQFF	TGTGCCAGTAGTATAGATAACAGGGGTGATGAGCAGTTCTTC
TRBV19	TRBJ1-4	.	.	CASTNEKSGEKLFF	TGTGCCAGTACCAACGAGAAGTCCGGTGAAAAACTGTTTTTT
TRBV7-2	TRBJ2-3	TRBD1	.	CASSLGQGRDTQYF	TGTGCCAGCAGCCTCGGACAGGGTAGGGATACGCAGTATTTT
TRBV15	TRBJ2-2	.	.	CATARGGNTGELFF	TGTGCCACCGCGAGGGGGGGGAACACCGGGGAGCTGTTTTTT
TRBV10-3	TRBJ1-4	TRBD1	once	CAISNPGQNEKLFF	TGTGCCATCAGTAACCCGGGACAGAATGAAAAACTGTTTTTT
TRBV5-1	TRBJ2-1	TRBD2	few	CASSLLAGGPIYNEQFF	TGCGCCAGCAGCTTACTAGCGGGAGGTCCCATTTACAATGAGCAGTTCTTC
TRBV4-1	TRBJ1-1	.	.	CASSQVGTEAFF	TGCGCCAGCAGCCAAGTCGGGACTGAAGCTTTCTTT
TRBV2	TRBJ1-3	.	.	CASMEGAGNTIYF	TGTGCCAGCATGGAGGGAGCCGGAAACACCATATATTTT
TRBV14	TRBJ2-1	.	.	CASSLLGSREQFF	TGTGCCAGCAGCCTCCTGGGGAGCCGGGAGCAGTTCTTC
TRBV4-2	TRBJ2-3	.	.	CASSPENTDTQYF	TGTGCCAGCAGCCCCGAGAACACAGATACGCAGTATTTT
TRBV5-1	TRBJ2-1	TRBD1	.	CASSRGSGGLYNEQFF	TGCGCCAGCAGCCGGGGATCAGGGGGTCTCTACAATGAGCAGTTCTTC
TRBV18	TRBJ1-3	.	once	CASSPPNRSGNTIYF	TGTGCCAGCTCACCACCTAACAGGTCTGGAAACACCATATATTTT
TRBV28	TRBJ2-7	.	.	CASNLPGYPYEQYF	TGTGCCAGCAACCTGCCAGGCTACCCCTACGAGCAGTACTTC
TRBV28	TRBJ1-4	.	.	CASNRATNEKLFF	TGTGCCAGCAACCGGGCAACTAATGAAAAACTGTTTTTT